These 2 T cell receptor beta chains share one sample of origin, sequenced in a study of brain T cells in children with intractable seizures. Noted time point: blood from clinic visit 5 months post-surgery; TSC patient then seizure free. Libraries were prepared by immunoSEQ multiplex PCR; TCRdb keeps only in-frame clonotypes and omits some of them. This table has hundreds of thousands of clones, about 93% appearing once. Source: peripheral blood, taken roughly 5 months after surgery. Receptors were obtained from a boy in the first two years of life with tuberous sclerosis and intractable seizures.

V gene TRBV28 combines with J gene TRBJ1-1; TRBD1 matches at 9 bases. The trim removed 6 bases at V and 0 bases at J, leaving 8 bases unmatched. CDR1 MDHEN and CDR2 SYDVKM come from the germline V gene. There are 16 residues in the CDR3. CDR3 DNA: TGTGCCAGCAGCCCTTATGGGACAGGGCTGAACACTGAAGCTTTCTTT. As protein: CASSPYGTGLNTEAFF. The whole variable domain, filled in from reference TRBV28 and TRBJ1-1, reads DVKVTQSSRYLVKRTGEKVFLECVQDMDHENMFWYRQDPGLGLRLIYFSYDVKMKEKGDIPEGYSVSREKKERFSLILESASTNQTSMYLCASSPYGTGLNTEAFFGQGTRLTVV.

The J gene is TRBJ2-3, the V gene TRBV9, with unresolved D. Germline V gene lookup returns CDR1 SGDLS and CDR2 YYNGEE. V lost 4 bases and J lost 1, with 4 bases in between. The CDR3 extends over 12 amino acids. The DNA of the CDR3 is TGTGCCAGCAGCCCACGCACAGATACGCAGTATTTT. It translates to CASSPRTDTQYF.